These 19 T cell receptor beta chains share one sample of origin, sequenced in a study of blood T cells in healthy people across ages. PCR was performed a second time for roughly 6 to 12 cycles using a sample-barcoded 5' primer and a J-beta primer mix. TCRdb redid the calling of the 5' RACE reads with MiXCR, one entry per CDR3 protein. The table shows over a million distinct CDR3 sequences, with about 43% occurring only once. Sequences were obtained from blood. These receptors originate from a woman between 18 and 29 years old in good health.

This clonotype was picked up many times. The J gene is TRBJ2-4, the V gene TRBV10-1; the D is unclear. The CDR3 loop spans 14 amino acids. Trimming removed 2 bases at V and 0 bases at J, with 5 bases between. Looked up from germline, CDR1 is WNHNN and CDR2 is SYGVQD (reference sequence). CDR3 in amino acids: CASSENLAKNIQYF. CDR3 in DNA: TGCGCCAGCAGTGAGAATTTAGCCAAAAACATTCAGTACTTC.

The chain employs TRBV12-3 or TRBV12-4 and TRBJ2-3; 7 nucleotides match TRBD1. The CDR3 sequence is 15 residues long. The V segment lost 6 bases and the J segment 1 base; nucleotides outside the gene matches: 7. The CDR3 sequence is CASSTGETRTDTQYF. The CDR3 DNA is TGTGCCAGCAGCACAGGGGAGACGCGCACAGATACGCAGTATTTT.

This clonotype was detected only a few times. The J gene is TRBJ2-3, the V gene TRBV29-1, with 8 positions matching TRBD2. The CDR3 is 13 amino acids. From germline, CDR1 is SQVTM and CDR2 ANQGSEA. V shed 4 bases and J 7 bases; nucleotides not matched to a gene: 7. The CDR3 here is CSVAGVAGNTQYF. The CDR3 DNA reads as TGCAGCGTTGCCGGAGTAGCGGGAAATACGCAGTATTTT.

The CDR3 protein is CSAQGGAETQYF. The CDR3 nucleotides are TGCAGTGCGCAGGGAGGAGCGGAGACCCAGTACTTC. The V and J genes are TRBV20-1 and TRBJ2-5, with D possibly TRBD2 on 6 matching bases. This CDR3 spans 12 amino acids. The V gene's germline CDR1 is DFQATT and CDR2 SNEGSKA (reference sequence). V was shortened by 6 bases and J by 5 bases, with 13 bases between the two germline ends.

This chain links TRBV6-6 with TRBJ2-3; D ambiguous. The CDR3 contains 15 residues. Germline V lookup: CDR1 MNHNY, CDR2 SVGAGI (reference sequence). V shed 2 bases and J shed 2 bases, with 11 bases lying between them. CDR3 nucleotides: TGTGCCAGCAGTTACAGGGCCCCTTTCACAGATACGCAGTATTTT. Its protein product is CASSYRAPFTDTQYF.

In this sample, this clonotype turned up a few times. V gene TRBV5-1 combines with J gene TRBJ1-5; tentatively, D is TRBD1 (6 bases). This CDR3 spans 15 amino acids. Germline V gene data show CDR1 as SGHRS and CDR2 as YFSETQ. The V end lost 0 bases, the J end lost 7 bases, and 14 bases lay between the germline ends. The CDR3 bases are TGCGCCAGCAGCTTGGAGGGGGGAGGAGGACAGCCCCAGCATTTT. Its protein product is CASSLEGGGGQPQHF.

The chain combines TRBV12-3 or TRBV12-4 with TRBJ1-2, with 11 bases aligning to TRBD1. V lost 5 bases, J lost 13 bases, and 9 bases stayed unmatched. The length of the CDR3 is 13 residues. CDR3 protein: CASSHRDRGLGTF. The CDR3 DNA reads TGTGCCAGCAGTCACCGGGACAGGGGGTTAGGCACCTTC.

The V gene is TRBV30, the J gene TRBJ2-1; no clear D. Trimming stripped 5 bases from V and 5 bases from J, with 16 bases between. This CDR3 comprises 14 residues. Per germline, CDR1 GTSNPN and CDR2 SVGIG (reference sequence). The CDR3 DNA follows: TGTGCCTGGGGTCTCTCTGGGTTAGACAATGAGCAGTTCTTC. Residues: CAWGLSGLDNEQFF.

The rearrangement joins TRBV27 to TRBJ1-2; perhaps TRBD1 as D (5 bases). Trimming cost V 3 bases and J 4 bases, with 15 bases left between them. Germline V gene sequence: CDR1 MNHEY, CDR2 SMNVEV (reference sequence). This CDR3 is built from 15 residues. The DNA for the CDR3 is TGTGCCAGCAGTTTTGAGGCAGGGAGGTTCTATGGCTACACCTTC. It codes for CASSFEAGRFYGYTF.

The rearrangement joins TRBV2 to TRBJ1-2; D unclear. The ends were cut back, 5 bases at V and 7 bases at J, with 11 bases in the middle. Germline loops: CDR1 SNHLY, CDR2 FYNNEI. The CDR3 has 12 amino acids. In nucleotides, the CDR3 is TGTGCCAGCAGTTCCTGGCAAAGTGGCTACACCTTC. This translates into CASSSWQSGYTF.

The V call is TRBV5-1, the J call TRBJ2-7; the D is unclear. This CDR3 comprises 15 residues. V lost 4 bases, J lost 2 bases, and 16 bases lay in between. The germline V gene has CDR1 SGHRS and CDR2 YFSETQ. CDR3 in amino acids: CASSTDDDSPYEQYF. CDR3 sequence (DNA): TGCGCCAGCAGCACGGACGACGATAGCCCCTACGAGCAGTACTTC. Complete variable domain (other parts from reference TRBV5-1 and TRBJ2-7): KAGVTQTPRYLIKTRGQQVTLSCSPISGHRSVSWYQQTPGQGLQFLFEYFSETQRNKGNFPGRFSGRQFSNSRSEMNVSTLELGDSALYLCASSTDDDSPYEQYFGPGTRLTVT.

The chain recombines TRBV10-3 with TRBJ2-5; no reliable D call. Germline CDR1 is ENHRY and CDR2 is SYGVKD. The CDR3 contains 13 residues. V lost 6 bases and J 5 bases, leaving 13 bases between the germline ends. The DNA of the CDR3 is TGTGCCATCAGCCCAGACCCCTGGGAGACCCAGTACTTC. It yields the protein CAISPDPWETQYF.

The CDR3, as DNA: TGTGCCAGCAGCTTAGAGCCGGGAGAGACCCAGTACTTC. Translation: CASSLEPGETQYF. The chain carries TRBV7-9 and TRBJ2-5; D call uncertain. The V end was cut by 1 base, the J end by 4 bases, with 7 bases between. The CDR3 is 13 residues long. CDR1 is SEHNR and CDR2 is FQNEAQ in the germline V gene (reference sequence).

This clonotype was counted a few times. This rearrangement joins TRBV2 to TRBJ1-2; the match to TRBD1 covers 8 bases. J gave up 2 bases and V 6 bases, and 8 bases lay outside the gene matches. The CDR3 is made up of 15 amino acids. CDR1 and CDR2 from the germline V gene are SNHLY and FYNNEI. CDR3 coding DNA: TGTGCCAGCAGGGGACAGGAAGGGGGCAACTATGGCTACACCTTC. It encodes CASRGQEGGNYGYTF.

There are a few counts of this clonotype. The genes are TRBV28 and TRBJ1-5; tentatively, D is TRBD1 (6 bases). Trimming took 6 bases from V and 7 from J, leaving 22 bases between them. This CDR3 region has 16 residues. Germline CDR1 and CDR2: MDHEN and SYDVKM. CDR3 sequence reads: CASSFSQRGGNQPQHF. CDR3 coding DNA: TGTGCCAGCAGCTTCTCTCAGCGAGGGGGAAACCAGCCCCAGCATTTT.

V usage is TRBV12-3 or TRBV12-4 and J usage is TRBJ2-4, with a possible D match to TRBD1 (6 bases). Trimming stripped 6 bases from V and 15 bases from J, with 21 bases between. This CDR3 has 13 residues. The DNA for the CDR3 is TGTGCCAGCAGAAACCAGGGACAAGAGACCCGGTACTTC. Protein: CASRNQGQETRYF.

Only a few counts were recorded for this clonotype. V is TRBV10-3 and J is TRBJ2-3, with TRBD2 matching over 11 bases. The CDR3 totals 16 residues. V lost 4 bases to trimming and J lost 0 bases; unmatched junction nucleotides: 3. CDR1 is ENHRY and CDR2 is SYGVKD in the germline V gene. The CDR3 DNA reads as TGTGCCATCAGTGTGACTAGCGGGATAAGCACAGATACGCAGTATTTT. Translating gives CAISVTSGISTDTQYF.

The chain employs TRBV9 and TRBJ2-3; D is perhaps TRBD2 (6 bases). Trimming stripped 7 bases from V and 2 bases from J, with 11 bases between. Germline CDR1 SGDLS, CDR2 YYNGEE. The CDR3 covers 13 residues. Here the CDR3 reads CASAGEDTDTQYF. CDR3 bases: TGTGCCAGCGCTGGGGAGGACACAGATACGCAGTATTTT.

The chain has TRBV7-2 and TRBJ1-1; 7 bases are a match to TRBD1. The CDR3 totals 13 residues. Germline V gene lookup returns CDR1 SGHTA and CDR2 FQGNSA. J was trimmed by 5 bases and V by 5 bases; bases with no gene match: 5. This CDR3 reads CASSVSRGTEAFF. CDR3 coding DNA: TGTGCCAGCAGCGTGAGCAGGGGGACTGAAGCTTTCTTT.